Listed here are 14 T cell receptor beta chains from one sample, sequenced in a study of T cell responses to AZD1222 COVID-19 vaccine. The repertoire was sequenced with immunoSEQ multiplex PCR; TCRdb's copy has only in-frame clones and lacks some. The repertoire consists of some 160,000 clones, with 90% to 95% occurring once and the leading ten covering about 1%. Sequencing used peripheral blood, obtained on day 0 of AZD1222 vaccination. The receptors originated from an adult in good health.

The chain employs TRBV5-5 and TRBJ2-3, with TRBD1 matching 8 bases. After removal of 4 bases from V and 2 bases from J, the junction contained 6 bases not matched to a gene. The CDR3 has 15 amino acids. Germline CDR1 SGHKS, CDR2 YYEKEE (reference sequence). The DNA for the CDR3 is TGTGCCAGCAGCCACCCCCAGGGGGCCACAGATACGCAGTATTTT. As protein: CASSHPQGATDTQYF.

About this clone itself: The junction differs from germline at one of its ends, possibly a read error. The chain employs TRBV29-1 and TRBJ1-1; 11 bases agree with TRBD1. The CDR3 length is 13 residues. From germline, CDR1 is SQVTM and CDR2 ANQGSEA. In DNA, the CDR3 is TGCAGCGTAGGGGACAGGGGGAACTCTGAAGCTTTCTTT. Translated, it gives CSVGDRGNSEAFF.

V gene TRBV4-2 combines with J gene TRBJ2-2; D possibly corresponds to TRBD2 (5 bases). Per the germline V gene, CDR1 is LGHNA and CDR2 is YNFKEQ. The CDR3 loop spans 15 amino acids. The V and J ends lost 0 bases and 6 bases respectively, with 11 bases between them. CDR3 loop: CASSQEPPGAGELFF. For the CDR3, the DNA is TGTGCCAGCAGCCAAGAACCCCCCGGGGCCGGGGAGCTGTTTTTT.

V usage is TRBV6-5 and J usage is TRBJ2-4; tentative D call: TRBD1 (5 bases). The V end was cut by 6 bases, the J end by 0 bases, with 12 bases between. The CDR3 consists of 15 residues. From germline, CDR1 is MNHEY and CDR2 SVGAGI. CDR3 in DNA: TGTGCCAGCAGCTCATCACAGGTAGCCAAAAACATTCAGTACTTC. Its translation: CASSSSQVAKNIQYF.

The chain couples TRBV5-1 to TRBJ1-3; D gene ambiguous. The CDR3 has 15 amino acids. CDR1 is SGHRS, CDR2 YFSETQ, per germline. V lost 2 bases and J 0 bases, leaving 9 bases between the germline ends. The CDR3, as DNA: TGCGCCAGCAGCTTAACGGGGAGCTCTGGAAACACCATATATTTT. This sequence encodes CASSLTGSSGNTIYF.

This rearrangement joins TRBV29-1 to TRBJ2-4; 7 nucleotides match TRBD1. CDR1 and CDR2 from the germline V gene are SQVTM and ANQGSEA. Trimming cost V 4 bases and J 1 base; bases outside gene matches: 7. The CDR3 is made up of 15 amino acids. The CDR3 region is CSVAAQGTAKNIQYF. Written as DNA, the CDR3 is TGCAGCGTTGCGGCACAGGGGACGGCCAAAAACATTCAGTACTTC.

This clone was recorded only once. The V call is TRBV6-4, the J call TRBJ1-1, with 8 bases fitting TRBD1. Germline CDR1 and CDR2: MRHNA and SNTAGT. CDR3 length: 18 residues. The V and J ends lost 5 bases and 0 bases, in that order; junction bases with no gene match: 14. The CDR3 DNA sequence: TGTGCCAGCAGTTATCCCCCGGGACAGGAGGGGATGAACACTGAAGCTTTCTTT. It translates to CASSYPPGQEGMNTEAFF.

CDR3 sequence reads: CSASFPGTNTEAFF. CDR3 DNA: TGCAGTGCTAGTTTCCCCGGAACGAACACTGAAGCTTTCTTT. J is TRBJ1-1 and V is TRBV20-1, with no clear D. CDR3 size: 14 residues. V lost 3 bases, J lost 1 base, and 12 bases lay in between. CDR1 and CDR2 (germline): DFQATT, SNEGSKA (reference sequence).

The chain combines TRBV5-8 with TRBJ2-5; D is perhaps TRBD2 (6 bases). Trimming removed 4 bases at V and 8 bases at J, with 15 bases between. This CDR3 has 13 amino acids. CDR1 and CDR2 (germline): SGHTS, YDEGEE. The DNA for the CDR3 is TGTGCCAGCAGCCCCCAACCGGGGGACACCCAGTACTTC. This sequence encodes CASSPQPGDTQYF.

This chain uses TRBV6-1 with TRBJ1-2; TRBD1 is a possible D gene (5 bases). Germline-derived CDR1 and CDR2 are MNHNS and SASEGT. With 1 base removed from V and 4 bases from J, the gap between germline ends came to 10 bases. This CDR3 is built from 14 residues. CDR3 in amino acids: CASSEGGAVYGYTF. CDR3 coding DNA: TGTGCCAGCAGTGAAGGCGGGGCCGTCTATGGCTACACCTTC.

This rearrangement joins TRBV9 to TRBJ1-4, with a weak D call TRBD1 (6 bases). This CDR3 spans 16 amino acids. CDR1 and CDR2 (germline): SGDLS, YYNGEE. Trimming shortened V by 3 bases and J by 2 bases, and 14 bases separated the two germline ends. The CDR3: CASSAEQGFTNEKLFF. CDR3 coding DNA: TGTGCCAGCAGCGCAGAACAGGGATTCACTAATGAAAAACTGTTTTTT.

The chain couples TRBV11-2 to TRBJ2-6, with TRBD2 matching over 7 bases. Germline assignment: CDR1 SGHAT and CDR2 FQNNGV. The junction had 2 bases not matched to a gene; V was cut back by 5 bases and J by 1 base. The CDR3 has 15 residues. The CDR3 spells CASSLGGSGANVLTF. As DNA, the CDR3 is TGTGCCAGCAGCCTCGGGGGGTCTGGGGCCAACGTCCTGACTTTC.

This chain uses TRBV18 with TRBJ1-6; TRBD1 matches at 11 bases. V lost 3 bases and J lost 8; bases outside the gene matches: 3. This CDR3 contains 15 residues. CDR1 KGHSH and CDR2 LQKENI come from the germline V gene. CDR3 in amino acids: CASSPGQGADSPLHF. In DNA form, the CDR3 reads TGTGCCAGCTCACCCGGACAGGGGGCGGATTCACCCCTCCACTTT.

J is TRBJ1-6 and V is TRBV27; the match to TRBD1 covers 7 bases. Trimming took 6 bases from V and 7 from J; bases not matched to a gene: 3. Germline V gene sequence: CDR1 MNHEY, CDR2 SMNVEV (reference sequence). CDR3 size: 13 residues. CDR3: CASSWDRNSPLHF. CDR3 coding DNA: TGTGCCAGCAGCTGGGACAGAAATTCACCCCTCCACTTT.